The present T cell receptor (beta chain) was sequenced within a study of T cell changes during pregnancy in multiple sclerosis. Assay: immunoSEQ multiplex PCR; the TCRdb copy retains only in-frame clones and omits some. Here the sample spans about 70,000 clones, around nine tenths being singletons. Germline CDR1 is LNHDA and CDR2 is SQIVND (reference sequence). The CDR3 sequence is 14 residues long. Sequencing used peripheral blood, obtained in the third trimester of pregnancy. This sequence was found in a female donor in good health, enrolled as a control in a pregnancy study. The chain employs TRBV19 and TRBJ1-6; D is perhaps TRBD1 (5 bases). This chain's CDR3 is CAVGPGFGNSPLHF. The CDR3 region has the DNA TGTGCGGTGGGGCCAGGATTTGGGAATTCACCCCTCCACTTT.